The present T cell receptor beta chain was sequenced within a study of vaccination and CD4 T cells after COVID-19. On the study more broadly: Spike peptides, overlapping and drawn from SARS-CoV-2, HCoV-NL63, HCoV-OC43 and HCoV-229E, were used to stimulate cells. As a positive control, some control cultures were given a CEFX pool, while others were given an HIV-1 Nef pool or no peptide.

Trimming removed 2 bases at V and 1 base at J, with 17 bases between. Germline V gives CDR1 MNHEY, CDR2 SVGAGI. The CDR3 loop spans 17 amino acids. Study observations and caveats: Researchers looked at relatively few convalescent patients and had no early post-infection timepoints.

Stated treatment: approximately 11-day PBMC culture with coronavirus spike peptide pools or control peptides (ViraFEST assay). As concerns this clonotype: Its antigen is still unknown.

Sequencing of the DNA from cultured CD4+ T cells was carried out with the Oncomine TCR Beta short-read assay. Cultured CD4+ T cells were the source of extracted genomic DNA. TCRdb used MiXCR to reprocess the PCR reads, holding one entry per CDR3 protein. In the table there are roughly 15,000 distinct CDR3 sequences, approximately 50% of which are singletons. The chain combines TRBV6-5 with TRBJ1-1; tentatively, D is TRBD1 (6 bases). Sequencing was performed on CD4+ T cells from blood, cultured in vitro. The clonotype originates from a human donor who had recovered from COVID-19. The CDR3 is CASSYLSGGAKNTEAFF. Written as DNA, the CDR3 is TGTGCCAGCAGTTACCTTTCCGGGGGCGCAAAGAACACTGAAGCTTTCTTT.